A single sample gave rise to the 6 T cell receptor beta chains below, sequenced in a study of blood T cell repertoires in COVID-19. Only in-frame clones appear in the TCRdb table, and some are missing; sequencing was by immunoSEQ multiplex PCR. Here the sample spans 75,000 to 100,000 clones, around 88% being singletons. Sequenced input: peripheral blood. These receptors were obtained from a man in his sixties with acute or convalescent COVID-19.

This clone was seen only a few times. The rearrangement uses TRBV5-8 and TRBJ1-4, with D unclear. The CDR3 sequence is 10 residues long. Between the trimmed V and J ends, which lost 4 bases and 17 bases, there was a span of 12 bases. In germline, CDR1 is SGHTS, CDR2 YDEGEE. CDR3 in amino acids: CASSPDEGFF. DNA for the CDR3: TGTGCCAGCAGCCCCGATGAGGGATTTTTT.

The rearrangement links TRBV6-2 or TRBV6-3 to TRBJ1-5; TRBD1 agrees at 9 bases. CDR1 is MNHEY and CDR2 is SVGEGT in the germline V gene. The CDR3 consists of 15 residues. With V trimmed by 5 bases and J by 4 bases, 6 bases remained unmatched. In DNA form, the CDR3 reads TGTGCCAGCAGTGGACGGACAGGGGCGAATCAGCCCCAGCATTTT. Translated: CASSGRTGANQPQHF.

CDR3 loop: CASSVATLGSGGGADTQYF. The CDR3 coding sequence is TGTGCCAGCAGCGTAGCTACTCTGGGTAGCGGGGGAGGGGCAGATACGCAGTATTTT. The rearrangement links TRBV9 to TRBJ2-3, with 9 bases lining up with TRBD2. CDR1 and CDR2 from the germline V gene are SGDLS and YYNGEE. CDR3 length: 19 amino acids. V shed 0 bases, J shed 4 bases, and the junction held 15 bases outside the gene matches. The whole variable domain, remainder taken from reference TRBV9 and TRBJ2-3, is DSGVTQTPKHLITATGQRVTLRCSPRSGDLSVYWYQQSLDQGLQFLIQYYNGEERAKGNILERFSAQQFPDLHSELNLSSLELGDSALYFCASSVATLGSGGGADTQYFGPGTRLTVL.

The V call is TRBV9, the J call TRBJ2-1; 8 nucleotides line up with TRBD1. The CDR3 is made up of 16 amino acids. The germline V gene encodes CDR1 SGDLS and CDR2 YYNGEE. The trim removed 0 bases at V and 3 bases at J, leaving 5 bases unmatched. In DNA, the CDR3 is TGTGCCAGCAGCGTAGCCGAACAGGGGGTCTACAATGAGCAGTTCTTC. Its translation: CASSVAEQGVYNEQFF.

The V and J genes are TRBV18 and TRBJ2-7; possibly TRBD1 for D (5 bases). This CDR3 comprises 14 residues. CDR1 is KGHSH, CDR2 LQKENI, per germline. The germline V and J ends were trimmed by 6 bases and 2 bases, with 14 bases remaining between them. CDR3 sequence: CASSLDRTTYEQYF. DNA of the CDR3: TGTGCCAGCTCGCTTGACCGGACAACCTACGAGCAGTACTTC.

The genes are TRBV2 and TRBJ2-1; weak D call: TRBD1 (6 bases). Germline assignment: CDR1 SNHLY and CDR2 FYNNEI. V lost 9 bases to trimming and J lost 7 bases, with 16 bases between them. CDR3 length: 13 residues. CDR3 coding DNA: TGTGCCAGTCGTAGGGTAACAGGGAATGAGCAGTTCTTC. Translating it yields CASRRVTGNEQFF.